The rows below give T cell receptor beta chains drawn from one sample of a study of shared clonotypes between healthy human individuals. Profiled with immunoSEQ multiplex PCR; TCRdb holds only in-frame clones, not every one. Among fewer than 600,000 clones listed, 77% were seen once. The sample consisted of PBMCs. Receptors originate from a woman between 40 and 55 years old in good health. Some clones in this sample may be carry-over from other donors' samples. The CDR3 runs from the conserved cysteine through the conserved F or W. D genes are given only for firm matches. Clone sizes are given selectively: once, few, many, or a class where the clone is expanded.

size: .; J: TRBJ1-1; V: TRBV19; D: TRBD1; CDR3: CASRTDHRGGSTEAFF; DNA: TGTGCCAGTAGAACGGACCACAGGGGAGGGAGCACTGAAGCTTTCTTT
size: few; J: TRBJ2-5; V: TRBV28; D: TRBD2; CDR3: CASSRSGSETQYF; DNA: TGTGCCAGCAGTCGAAGCGGGAGCGAGACCCAGTACTTC
size: .; J: TRBJ2-1; V: TRBV6-5; D: .; CDR3: CASSYGSWTEQFF; DNA: TGTGCCAGCAGTTACGGTTCGTGGACCGAGCAGTTCTTC
size: .; J: TRBJ2-6; V: TRBV6-8; D: .; CDR3: CASSWADSGANVLTF; DNA: TGTGCCAGCAGCTGGGCCGACTCTGGGGCCAACGTCCTGACTTTC
size: .; J: TRBJ1-1; V: TRBV2; D: .; CDR3: CASRRVTTEAFF; DNA: TGTGCCAGCAGAAGGGTGACGACTGAAGCTTTCTTT
size: .; J: TRBJ2-7; V: TRBV5-1; D: .; CDR3: CASSLRRMSADSYEQYF; DNA: TGCGCCAGCAGCTTGCGGAGGATGAGCGCCGATTCCTACGAGCAGTACTTC
size: .; J: TRBJ2-7; V: TRBV2; D: .; CDR3: CASTPGGRVYYEQYF; DNA: TGTGCCAGCACCCCAGGGGGGCGGGTCTACTACGAGCAGTACTTC
size: .; J: TRBJ2-5; V: TRBV18; D: .; CDR3: CASSPPGQGQETQYF; DNA: TGTGCCAGCTCACCACCCGGGCAGGGACAAGAGACCCAGTACTTC
size: few; J: TRBJ1-1; V: TRBV5-6; D: .; CDR3: CASSSRQGGMGLGEAFF; DNA: TGTGCCAGCAGCTCGCGCCAGGGAGGGATGGGGTTAGGGGAAGCTTTCTTT
size: many; J: TRBJ2-7; V: TRBV5-1; D: .; CDR3: CASSLLGSTLYEQYF; DNA: TGCGCCAGCAGCTTGCTCGGCAGCACGCTCTACGAGCAGTACTTC
size: once; J: TRBJ2-7; V: TRBV29-1; D: .; CDR3: CSVGWDLSYEQYF; DNA: TGCAGCGTTGGATGGGACTTGTCCTACGAGCAGTACTTC
size: .; J: TRBJ2-5; V: TRBV5-1; D: TRBD1; CDR3: CASSPGTGDPQETQYF; DNA: TGCGCCAGCAGCCCAGGGACAGGGGACCCCCAAGAGACCCAGTACTTC
size: .; J: TRBJ1-1; V: TRBV28; D: .; CDR3: CASSFGRGTMNTEAFF; DNA: TGTGCCAGCAGTTTTGGTCGTGGCACCATGAACACTGAAGCTTTCTTT
size: once; J: TRBJ1-2; V: TRBV5-6; D: .; CDR3: CASRITGIDYGYTF; DNA: TGTGCCAGCAGAATAACAGGGATCGACTATGGCTACACCTTC
size: .; J: TRBJ1-1; V: TRBV30; D: .; CDR3: CAWSVGRVGIAEAFF; DNA: TGTGCCTGGAGTGTTGGCAGGGTAGGGATCGCTGAAGCTTTCTTT
size: .; J: TRBJ2-3; V: TRBV27; D: TRBD2; CDR3: CASSRTSGRTDTQYF; DNA: TGTGCCAGCTCACGGACTAGCGGACGCACAGATACGCAGTATTTT
size: few; J: TRBJ2-2; V: TRBV27; D: .; CDR3: CASSFAGELFF; DNA: TGTGCCAGCAGTTTCGCCGGGGAGCTGTTTTTT